This T cell receptor beta chain is from a study of graft-versus-host responses after intestinal transplantation (dated by TCRdb to the early 2020s). Study-level background: The transplants that recipients got were multivisceral, liver-intestinal, or isolated intestinal. Anti-thymocyte globulin induction was given to all recipients, followed by maintenance tacrolimus and steroids for approximately three years. After intestinal transplantation, graft-versus-host and host-versus-graft alloreactive T cell clones were followed in the graft, circulation and bone marrow using bulk TCR-beta CDR3 sequencing. Alloreactive clones were identified by sequencing pre-transplant mixed lymphocyte reaction products and comparing these products with unstimulated pre-transplant donor and recipient T cells. Of the roughly 24 intestinal transplant recipients enrolled in the cohort, one of whom was a retransplant, a few patients without pretransplant specimens were excluded. Donor T cell macrochimerism was defined as a peak of at least 4% donor T cells among recipient peripheral blood mononuclear cells. Samples from three later patients were sequenced in-house on an Illumina MiSeq with MiXCR processing rather than by the commercial service. The research as a whole found: GvH clones were detected in recipient bone marrow, and some appeared earlier in ileal mucosa or blood, consistent with an intestinal mucosal origin. The conclusions were limited by the relatively low number and heterogeneity of the intestinal transplant patients. In patients with donor T cell macrochimerism, the allografts had high GvH to HvG T cell clonal ratios. Early after transplant, declines in HvG clones were associated with peak levels of circulating GvH clones.

Receptors were amplified or captured by the immunoSEQ multiplex PCR assay. For most patients, genomic DNA was subjected to high-throughput TCR-beta CDR3 sequencing by Adaptive Biotechnologies. The study's processing was this. TCR sequencing data were retrieved from Adaptive's ImmunoSEQ software for roughly 17 patients, whereas three other patients were processed with MiXCR and VDJtools. CDR3 nucleotide sequences shared by donor and recipient were removed because the origin of these sequences could not be assigned. To be classed as alloreactive, a clone needed at least 2-fold expansion over unstimulated cells and a minimum CFSE-low frequency of 0.002% (template counts) or 0.001% (read counts). Clones were considered mappable if detected in sequenced pre-transplant spleen, lymph node, or MLR CFSE-low populations of the donor or recipient. Cumulative frequency of alloreactive clones was calculated as a percentage of all sequences weighted by copy number. The immuneACCESS repertoire file appears here via TCRdb, limited to in-frame rearrangements. These files lack a portion of the clones; in checked studies, under half of the deficit traces to unresolved V genes, and the cause of the others is not known. D and trimming were read from the DNA, whereas the V and J calls and clone size are those reported in that table. This sample comprises tens of thousands of clones, 90% to 95% of them detected only once. 0.76% of the sample is held by the ten biggest clonotypes.

The germline V gene yields SGHRS for CDR1 and YFSETQ for CDR2. The junction carries 14 bases between V and J, which are trimmed by 7 bases and 3 bases respectively. The CDR3 measures 13 amino acids from cysteine to phenylalanine. The DNA shown is the 39-base CDR3, in frame from base 1. Comments on this clone: What antigen it recognizes has not been identified. No much larger clonotype is one base removed from it; base qualities were not supplied.

In the first month after transplant, blood samples were collected up to 4 times, and after that at least monthly when available. This specimen was PBMCs, taken 16 days after intestinal transplant. The sequence was obtained from a human patient who received an intestinal transplant, so some T cells may come from the graft donor. The sequence joins TRBV5-1 to TRBJ2-7; the D call is tentative, TRBD1 or TRBD2, as each matches 5 bases. The encoded CDR3 is CASASGQFYEQYF. The DNA sequence follows: TGCGCCAGCGCCTCGGGGCAGTTCTACGAGCAGTACTTC.